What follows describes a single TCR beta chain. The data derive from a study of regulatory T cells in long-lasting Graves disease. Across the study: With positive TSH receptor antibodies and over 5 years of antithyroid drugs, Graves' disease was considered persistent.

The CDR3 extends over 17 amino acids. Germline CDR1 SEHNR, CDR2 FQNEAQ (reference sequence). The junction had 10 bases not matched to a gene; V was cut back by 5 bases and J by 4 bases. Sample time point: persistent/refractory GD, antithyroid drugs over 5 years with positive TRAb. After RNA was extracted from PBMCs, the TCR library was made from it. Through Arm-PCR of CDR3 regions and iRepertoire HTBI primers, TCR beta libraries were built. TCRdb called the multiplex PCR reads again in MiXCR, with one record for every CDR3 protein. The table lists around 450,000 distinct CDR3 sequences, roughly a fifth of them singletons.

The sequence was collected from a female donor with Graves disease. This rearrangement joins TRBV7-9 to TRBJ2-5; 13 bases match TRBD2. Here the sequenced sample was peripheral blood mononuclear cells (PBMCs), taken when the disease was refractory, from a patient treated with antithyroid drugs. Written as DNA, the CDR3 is TGTGCCAGCAGCCCTCGGACTAGCGGGAGCACCGGAGAGACCCAGTACTTC. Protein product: CASSPRTSGSTGETQYF.